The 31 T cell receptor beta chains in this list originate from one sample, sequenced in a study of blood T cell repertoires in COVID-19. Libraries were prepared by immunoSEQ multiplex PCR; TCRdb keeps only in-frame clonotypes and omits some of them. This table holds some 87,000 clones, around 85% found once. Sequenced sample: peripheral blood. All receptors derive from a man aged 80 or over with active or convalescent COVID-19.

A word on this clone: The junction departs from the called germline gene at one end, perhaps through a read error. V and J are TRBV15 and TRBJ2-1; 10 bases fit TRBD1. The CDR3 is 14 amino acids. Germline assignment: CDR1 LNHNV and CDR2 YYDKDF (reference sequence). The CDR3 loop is CATSRTRGTGEAVF. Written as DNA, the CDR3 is TGTGCCACCAGCAGGACCCGTGGGACAGGGGAGGCGGTCTTC.

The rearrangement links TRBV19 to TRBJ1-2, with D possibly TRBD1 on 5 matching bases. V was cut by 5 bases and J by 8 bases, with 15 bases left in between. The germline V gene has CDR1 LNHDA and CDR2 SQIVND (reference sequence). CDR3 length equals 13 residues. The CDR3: CASSVPGRYGYTF. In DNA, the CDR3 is TGTGCCAGTAGTGTTCCAGGGCGGTACGGCTACACCTTC.

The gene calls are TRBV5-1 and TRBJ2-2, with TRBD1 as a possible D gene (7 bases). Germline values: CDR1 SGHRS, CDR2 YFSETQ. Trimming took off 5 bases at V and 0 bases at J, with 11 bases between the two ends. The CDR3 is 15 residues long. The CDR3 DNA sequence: TGCGCCAGCAGGGAGGGGGCTTCGAACACCGGGGAGCTGTTTTTT. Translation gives CASREGASNTGELFF.

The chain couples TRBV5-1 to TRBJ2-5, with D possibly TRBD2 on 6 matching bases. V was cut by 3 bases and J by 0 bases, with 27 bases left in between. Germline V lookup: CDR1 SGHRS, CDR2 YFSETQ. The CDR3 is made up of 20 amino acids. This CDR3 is CASSSVEGFDSLDYQETQYF. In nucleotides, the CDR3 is TGCGCCAGCAGCTCCGTGGAGGGCTTTGACAGTTTGGATTACCAAGAGACCCAGTACTTC.

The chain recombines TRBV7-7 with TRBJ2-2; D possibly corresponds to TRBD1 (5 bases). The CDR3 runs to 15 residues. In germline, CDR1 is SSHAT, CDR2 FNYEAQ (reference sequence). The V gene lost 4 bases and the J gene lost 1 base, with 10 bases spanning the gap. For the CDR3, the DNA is TGTGCCAGCAGCTCTGCAACAGGGAACACCGGGGAGCTGTTTTTT. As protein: CASSSATGNTGELFF.

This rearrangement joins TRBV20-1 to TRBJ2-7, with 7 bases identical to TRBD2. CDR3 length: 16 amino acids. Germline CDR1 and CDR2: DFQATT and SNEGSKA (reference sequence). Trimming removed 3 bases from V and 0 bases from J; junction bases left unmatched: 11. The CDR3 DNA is TGCAGTGCTAGTGGGCTAGCGGCCAGGAGCTCCTACGAGCAGTACTTC. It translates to CSASGLAARSSYEQYF.

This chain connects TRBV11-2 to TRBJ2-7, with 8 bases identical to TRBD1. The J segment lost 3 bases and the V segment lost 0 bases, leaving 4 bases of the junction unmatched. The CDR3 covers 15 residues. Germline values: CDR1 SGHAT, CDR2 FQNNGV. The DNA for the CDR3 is TGTGCCAGCAGCTTAGAAAGTACAGGGGGCTACGAGCAGTACTTC. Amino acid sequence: CASSLESTGGYEQYF.

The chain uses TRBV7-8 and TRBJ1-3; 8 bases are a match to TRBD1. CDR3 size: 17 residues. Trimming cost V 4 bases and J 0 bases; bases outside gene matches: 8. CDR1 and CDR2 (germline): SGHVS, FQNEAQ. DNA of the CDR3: TGTGCCAGCAGCTCGACCCAGGGGGCCCTCTCTGGAAACACCATATATTTT. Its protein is CASSSTQGALSGNTIYF.

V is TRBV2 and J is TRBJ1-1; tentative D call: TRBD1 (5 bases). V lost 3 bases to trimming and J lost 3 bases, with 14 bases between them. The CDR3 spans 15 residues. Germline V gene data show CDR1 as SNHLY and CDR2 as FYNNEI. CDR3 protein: CASSEGGDSYTEAFF. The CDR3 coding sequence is TGTGCCAGCAGTGAGGGGGGAGACAGTTACACTGAAGCTTTCTTT.

CDR3: CASSPPGGAYEQYF. The CDR3 DNA reads TGTGCCAGCAGTCCTCCGGGGGGGGCCTACGAGCAGTACTTC. The V call is TRBV7-6, the J call TRBJ2-7, with TRBD2 matching 8 bases. Germline CDR1 SGHVS, CDR2 FNYEAQ. The CDR3 sequence is 14 residues long. The trim removed 6 bases at V and 2 bases at J, leaving 6 bases unmatched.

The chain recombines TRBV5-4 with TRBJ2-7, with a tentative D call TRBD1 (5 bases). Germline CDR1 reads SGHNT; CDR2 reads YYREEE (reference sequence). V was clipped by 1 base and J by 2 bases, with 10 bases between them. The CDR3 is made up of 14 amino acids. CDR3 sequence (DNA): TGTGCCAGCAGCTTGTCAGGCAGGGCCTACGAGCAGTACTTC. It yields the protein CASSLSGRAYEQYF.

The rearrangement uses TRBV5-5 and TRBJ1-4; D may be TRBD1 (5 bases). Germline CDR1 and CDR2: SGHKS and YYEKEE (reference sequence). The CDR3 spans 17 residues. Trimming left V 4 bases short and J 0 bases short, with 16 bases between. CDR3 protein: CASSPLQRTSTNEKLFF. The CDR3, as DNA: TGTGCCAGCAGCCCCCTACAAAGGACATCAACTAATGAAAAACTGTTTTTT.

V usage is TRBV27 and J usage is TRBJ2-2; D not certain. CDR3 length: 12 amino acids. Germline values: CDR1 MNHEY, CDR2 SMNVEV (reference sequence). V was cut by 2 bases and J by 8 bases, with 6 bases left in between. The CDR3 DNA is TGTGCCAGCAGTTTACTCGTGGGGGAGCTGTTTTTT. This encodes CASSLLVGELFF.

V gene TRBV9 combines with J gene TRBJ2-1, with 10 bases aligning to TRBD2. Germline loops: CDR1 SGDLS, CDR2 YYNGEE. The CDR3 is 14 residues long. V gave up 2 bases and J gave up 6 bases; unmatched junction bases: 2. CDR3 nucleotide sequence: TGTGCCAGCAGCGTGGCTAGCGGGGGCAATGAGCAGTTCTTC. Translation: CASSVASGGNEQFF.

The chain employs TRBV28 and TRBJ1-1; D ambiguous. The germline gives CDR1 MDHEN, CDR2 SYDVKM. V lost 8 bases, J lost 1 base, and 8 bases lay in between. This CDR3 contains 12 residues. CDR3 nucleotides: TGTGCCAGCGGTACTGGGAACACTGAAGCTTTCTTT. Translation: CASGTGNTEAFF.

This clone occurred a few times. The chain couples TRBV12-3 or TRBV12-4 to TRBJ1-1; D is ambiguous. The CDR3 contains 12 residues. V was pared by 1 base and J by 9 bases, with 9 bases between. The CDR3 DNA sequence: TGTGCCAGCAGTTTAGGGGAGGGAAAAGCTTTCTTT. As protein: CASSLGEGKAFF.

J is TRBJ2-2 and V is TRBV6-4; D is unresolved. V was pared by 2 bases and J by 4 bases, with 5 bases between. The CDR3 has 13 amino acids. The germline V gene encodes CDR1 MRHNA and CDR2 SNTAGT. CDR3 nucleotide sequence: TGTGCCAGCAGTGACCCGGGCACCGGGGAGCTGTTTTTT. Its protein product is CASSDPGTGELFF.

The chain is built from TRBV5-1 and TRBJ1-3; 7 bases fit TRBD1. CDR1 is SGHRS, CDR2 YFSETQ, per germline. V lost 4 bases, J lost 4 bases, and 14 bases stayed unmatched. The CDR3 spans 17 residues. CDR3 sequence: CASSPVYEGAIGNTIYF. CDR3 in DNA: TGCGCCAGCAGCCCAGTTTATGAGGGGGCCATCGGAAACACCATATATTTT.

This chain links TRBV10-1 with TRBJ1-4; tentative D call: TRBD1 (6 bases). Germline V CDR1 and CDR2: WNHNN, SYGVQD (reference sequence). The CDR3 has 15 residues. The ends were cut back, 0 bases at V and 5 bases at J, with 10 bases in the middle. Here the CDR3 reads CASSESERGNEKLFF. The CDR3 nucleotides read TGCGCCAGCAGTGAGTCAGAAAGGGGGAATGAAAAACTGTTTTTT.

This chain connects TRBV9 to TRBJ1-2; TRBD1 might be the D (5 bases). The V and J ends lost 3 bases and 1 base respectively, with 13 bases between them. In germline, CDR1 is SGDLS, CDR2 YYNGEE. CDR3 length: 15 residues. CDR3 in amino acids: CASSAPGGINYGYTF. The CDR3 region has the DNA TGTGCCAGCAGCGCCCCGGGGGGAATTAACTATGGCTACACCTTC.

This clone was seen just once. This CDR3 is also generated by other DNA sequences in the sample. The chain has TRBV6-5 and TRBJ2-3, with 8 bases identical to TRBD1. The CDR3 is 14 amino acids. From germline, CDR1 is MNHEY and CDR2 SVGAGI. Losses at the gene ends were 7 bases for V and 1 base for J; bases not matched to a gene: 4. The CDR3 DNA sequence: TGTGCCAGCAAGGACAGGGTTGGCACAGATACGCAGTATTTT. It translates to CASKDRVGTDTQYF.

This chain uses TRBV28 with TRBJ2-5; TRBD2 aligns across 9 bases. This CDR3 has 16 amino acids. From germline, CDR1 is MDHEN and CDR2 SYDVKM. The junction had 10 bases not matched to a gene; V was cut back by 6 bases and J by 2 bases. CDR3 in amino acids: CASSPPSGGPQETQYF. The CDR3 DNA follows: TGTGCCAGCAGCCCCCCCAGCGGGGGGCCACAAGAGACCCAGTACTTC. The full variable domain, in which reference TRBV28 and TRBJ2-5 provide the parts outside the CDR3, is DVKVTQSSRYLVKRTGEKVFLECVQDMDHENMFWYRQDPGLGLRLIYFSYDVKMKEKGDIPEGYSVSREKKERFSLILESASTNQTSMYLCASSPPSGGPQETQYFGPGTRLLVL.

The CDR3 is CSAQTGTEAFF. The CDR3 nucleotides read TGCAGCGCCCAGACAGGGACTGAAGCTTTCTTT. This rearrangement joins TRBV29-1 to TRBJ1-1; 7 positions agree with TRBD1. The germline V gene encodes CDR1 SQVTM and CDR2 ANQGSEA. This CDR3 contains 11 residues. V gave up 7 bases and J gave up 5 bases; unmatched junction bases: 4.

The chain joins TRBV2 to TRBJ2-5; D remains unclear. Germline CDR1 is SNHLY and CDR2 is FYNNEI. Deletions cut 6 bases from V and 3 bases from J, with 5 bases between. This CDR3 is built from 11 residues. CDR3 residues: CASRSEETQYF. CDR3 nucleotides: TGTGCCAGCAGGTCAGAAGAGACCCAGTACTTC.

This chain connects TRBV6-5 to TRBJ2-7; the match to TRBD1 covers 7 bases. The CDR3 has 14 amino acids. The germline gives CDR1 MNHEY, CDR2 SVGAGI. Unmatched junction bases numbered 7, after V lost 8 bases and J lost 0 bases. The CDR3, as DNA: TGTGCCAGCGACGAGGCAGGGGGCTCCTACGAGCAGTACTTC. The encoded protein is CASDEAGGSYEQYF.

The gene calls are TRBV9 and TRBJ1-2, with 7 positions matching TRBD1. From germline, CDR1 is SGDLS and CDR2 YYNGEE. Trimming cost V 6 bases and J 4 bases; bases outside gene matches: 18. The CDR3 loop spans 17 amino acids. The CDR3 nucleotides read TGTGCCAGCACCCGGGCAGGGGGACGCTTTGCCGGCTATGGCTACACCTTC. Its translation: CASTRAGGRFAGYGYTF.

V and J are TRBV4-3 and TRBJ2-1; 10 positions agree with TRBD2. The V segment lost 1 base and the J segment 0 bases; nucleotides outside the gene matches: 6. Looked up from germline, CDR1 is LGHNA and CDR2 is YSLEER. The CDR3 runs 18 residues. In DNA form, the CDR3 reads TGCGCCAGCAGCCAAGGAGCGGGGGGGTTCAGCTCCTACAATGAGCAGTTCTTC. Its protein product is CASSQGAGGFSSYNEQFF.

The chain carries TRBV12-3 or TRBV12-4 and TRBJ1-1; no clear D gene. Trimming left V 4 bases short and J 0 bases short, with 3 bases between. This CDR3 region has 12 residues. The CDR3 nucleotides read TGTGCCAGCAGTTCAGTGAACACTGAAGCTTTCTTT. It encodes CASSSVNTEAFF.

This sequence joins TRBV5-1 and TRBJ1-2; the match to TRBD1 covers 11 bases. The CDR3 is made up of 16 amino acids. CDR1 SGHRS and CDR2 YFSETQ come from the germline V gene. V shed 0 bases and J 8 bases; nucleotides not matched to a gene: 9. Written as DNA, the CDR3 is TGCGCCAGCAGCTTGGGGCACCCGGACAGGGGGCTAGGCTACACCTTC. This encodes CASSLGHPDRGLGYTF.

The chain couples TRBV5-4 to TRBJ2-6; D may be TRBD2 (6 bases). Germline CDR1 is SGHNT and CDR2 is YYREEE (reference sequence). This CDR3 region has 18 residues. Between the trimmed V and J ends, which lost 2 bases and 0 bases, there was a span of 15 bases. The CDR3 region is CASSFGAGRFSGANVLTF. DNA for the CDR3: TGTGCCAGCAGCTTCGGGGCGGGGAGATTCTCTGGGGCCAACGTCCTGACTTTC.

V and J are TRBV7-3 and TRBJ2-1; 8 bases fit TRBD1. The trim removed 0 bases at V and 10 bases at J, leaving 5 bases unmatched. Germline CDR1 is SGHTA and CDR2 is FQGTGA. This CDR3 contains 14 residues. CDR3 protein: CASSLTDRAGEQFF. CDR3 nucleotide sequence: TGTGCCAGCAGCTTAACGGACAGGGCTGGGGAGCAGTTCTTC. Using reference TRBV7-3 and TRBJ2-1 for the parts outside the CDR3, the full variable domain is GAGVSQTPSNKVTEKGKYVELRCDPISGHTALYWYRQSLGQGPEFLIYFQGTGAADDSGLPNDRFFAVRPEGSVSTLKIQRTERGDSAVYLCASSLTDRAGEQFFGPGTRLTVL.